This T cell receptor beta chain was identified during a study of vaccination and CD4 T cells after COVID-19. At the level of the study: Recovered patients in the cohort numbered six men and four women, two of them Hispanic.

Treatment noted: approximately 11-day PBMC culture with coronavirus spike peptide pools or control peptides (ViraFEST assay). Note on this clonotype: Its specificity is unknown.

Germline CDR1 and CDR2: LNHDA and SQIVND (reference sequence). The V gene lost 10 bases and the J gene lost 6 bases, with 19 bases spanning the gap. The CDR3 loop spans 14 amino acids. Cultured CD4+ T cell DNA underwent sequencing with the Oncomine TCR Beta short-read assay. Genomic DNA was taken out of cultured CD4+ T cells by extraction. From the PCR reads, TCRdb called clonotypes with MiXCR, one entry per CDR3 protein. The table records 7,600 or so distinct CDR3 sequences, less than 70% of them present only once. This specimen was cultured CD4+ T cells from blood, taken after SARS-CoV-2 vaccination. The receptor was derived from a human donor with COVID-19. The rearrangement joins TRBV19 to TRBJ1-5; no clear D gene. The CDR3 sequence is CATKEAGDFQPQHF. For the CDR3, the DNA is TGTGCCACAAAAGAGGCAGGAGACTTTCAGCCCCAGCATTTT.